These T cell receptor beta chains were read from a single sample in a study of blood T cell repertoires in COVID-19. TCRdb's copy holds only in-frame clones and misses some; the assay was immunoSEQ multiplex PCR. Seen here are 150,000 to 200,000 clones, 87% observed once, and the top ten hold around a fifth. Input material: peripheral blood. Source of these receptors: a man aged 55-75 years with active or convalescent COVID-19. Each CDR3 is given with its conserved first and last residue. A D gene is named only where the DNA matches it firmly. The size field is filled for only some rows; it gives once, few, many or a size class.

>NA|TRBV11-2|NA|TRBJ1-1
TGTGCCAGCAGCTTAAGTGCCGGGAGGCAGACTGAAGCTTTCTTT
CASSLSAGRQTEAFF
>NA|TRBV19|TRBD1|TRBJ1-1
TGTGCCAGTAACCCGGACAGGGGAAACACTGAAGCTTTCTTT
CASNPDRGNTEAFF
>NA|TRBV10-3|TRBD1|TRBJ2-7
TGTGCCATCAGTGTAGGAGACAGGGGCGCCTACGAGCAGTACTTC
CAISVGDRGAYEQYF
>NA|TRBV6-6|NA|TRBJ2-5
TGTGCCAGCAGTAAACTCTCGGGAGAGACCCAGTACTTC
CASSKLSGETQYF
>NA|TRBV27|TRBD1|TRBJ1-5
TGTGCCAGCAGTCGTACCGGGACAGGGGGCCCCTCTCGGGGCCAGCATTTT
CASSRTGTGGPSRGQHF
>NA|TRBV19|NA|TRBJ2-3
TGTGCCAGTAGTATTCTGGATACGCAGTATTTT
CASSILDTQYF
>NA|TRBV4-1|TRBD1|TRBJ1-5
TGCGCCAGCAGCCAAGGACAGGGGGCGCAAAGTGGACAGCCCCAGCATTTT
CASSQGQGAQSGQPQHF
>NA|TRBV29-1|NA|TRBJ1-2
TGCAGCGTACAAGAAGGGGGATACTATGGCTACACCTTC
CSVQEGGYYGYTF
>once|TRBV30|NA|TRBJ1-3
TGTGCCTGGAGCGTCCGACAGTTGATATCTGGAAACACCATATATTTT
CAWSVRQLISGNTIYF
>NA|TRBV2|NA|TRBJ1-1
TGTGCCAGCAGTGCCCGGCCAGGGGTGGCGGACACTGAAGCTTTCTTT
CASSARPGVADTEAFF
>NA|TRBV2|NA|TRBJ1-5
TGTGCCAGCAGTGTTAATAGCAATCAGCCCCAGCATTTT
CASSVNSNQPQHF
>NA|TRBV3-1/TRBV3-2|TRBD1|TRBJ2-1
TGTGCCAGCAGTCCTATCGGGGCAGGGGGCGTAAATCGGTTCGGGGATGAGCAGTTCTTC
CASSPIGAGGVNRFGDEQFF
>NA|TRBV7-9|NA|TRBJ2-1
TGTGCCAGCAGCAACCCGACAGGTTCGCAATACAATGAGCAGTTCTTC
CASSNPTGSQYNEQFF
>NA|TRBV5-8|NA|TRBJ2-2
TGTGCCAGCAGCTCCAAGAGGAGAGGGGAGCTGTTTTTT
CASSSKRRGELFF
>NA|TRBV7-9|NA|TRBJ1-2
TGTGCCAGCAGCTTCGCCGGGCAGGGGTATGGCTACACCTTC
CASSFAGQGYGYTF
>few|TRBV2|NA|TRBJ1-2
TGTGCCAGCACCTTGGGTCCCGAAAACGTTGGGTGGACAGATGGCTACACCTTC
CASTLGPENVGWTDGYTF
>once|TRBV11-2|NA|TRBJ1-5
TGTGCCAGCAGCCGCGAGCGGGGGGCAGGGAATCAGCCCCAGCATTTT
CASSRERGAGNQPQHF
>NA|TRBV5-1|NA|TRBJ1-4
TGCGCCAGCAGCCCCGATAGGGGTAATGAAAAACTGTTTTTT
CASSPDRGNEKLFF
>NA|TRBV5-1|NA|TRBJ1-5
TGCGCCAGCAGCGCCGGGACTGCTAATCAGCCCCAGCATTTT
CASSAGTANQPQHF
>NA|TRBV3-1/TRBV3-2|NA|TRBJ2-5
TGTGCCAGCAGCCAAACTAGCCGGGAGACCCAGTACTTC
CASSQTSRETQYF
>few|TRBV6-1|TRBD2|TRBJ2-1
TGTGCCAGCAGTGAGGGAATAGCGGGGGGCAGGGGTGAGCAGTTCTTC
CASSEGIAGGRGEQFF
>NA|TRBV6-6|NA|TRBJ1-4
TGTGCCAGCAGTAACCAAGGGGGAACTAATGAAAAACTGTTTTTT
CASSNQGGTNEKLFF
>once|TRBV6-5|NA|TRBJ1-2
TGTGCCAGCAGTTACAGGGGAGGTGGCTACACCTTC
CASSYRGGGYTF
>NA|TRBV2|TRBD1|TRBJ2-5
TGTGCCAGCAGTAGGTCCCTCCCTCCCCCAACCTCGGAAACCGGGACAGAACAAGAGACCCAGTACTTC
CASSRSLPPPTSETGTEQETQYF
>NA|TRBV5-1|TRBD2|TRBJ2-2
TGCGCCAGCAACTCCCACGCGGGGGACGGGGAGCTGTTTTTT
CASNSHAGDGELFF
>NA|TRBV5-6|NA|TRBJ2-2
TGTGCCAGCAGCCTTAGTTGGGGGGCGAACACCGGGGAGCTGTTTTTT
CASSLSWGANTGELFF
>NA|TRBV25-1|NA|TRBJ1-2
TGTGCCAGCAGTGAACAGGCTACGAGCGGCTACACCTTC
CASSEQATSGYTF
>NA|TRBV2|TRBD1|TRBJ1-2
TGTGCCAGCAGTCTTTCAACCCCGGGACAGACCTATCCGCAGACCTTC
CASSLSTPGQTYPQTF
>NA|TRBV24-1|TRBD1|TRBJ1-2
TGTGCCACCAGTGAGGGGGGGACAGGGTCGAACTATGGCTACACCTTC
CATSEGGTGSNYGYTF
>NA|TRBV29-1|NA|TRBJ1-6
TGCAGCGTATCAGGGGACTACTATAATTCACCCCTCCACTTT
CSVSGDYYNSPLHF
>few|TRBV3-1/TRBV3-2|TRBD1|TRBJ1-2
TGTGCCAGCAGCCAATCGGACAGGGCCAACTATGGCTACACCTTC
CASSQSDRANYGYTF
>NA|TRBV18|TRBD1|TRBJ2-7
TGTGCCAGCTCACCTACAGGGGAAAGGTACGAGCAGTACTTC
CASSPTGERYEQYF
>NA|TRBV18|TRBD1|TRBJ1-1
TGTGCCAGCTCACCACCGGGGCAGGGGGACACTGAAGCTTTCTTT
CASSPPGQGDTEAFF
>NA|TRBV5-4|NA|TRBJ2-3
TGTGCCAGCAGCTTGGAAGGGGCGGGGCGGAATACGCAGTATTTT
CASSLEGAGRNTQYF
>NA|TRBV2|NA|TRBJ1-2
TGTGCCAGCAGTCTAATGTTCCTCGGCTACACCTTC
CASSLMFLGYTF
>NA|TRBV2|NA|TRBJ1-2
TGTGCCAGCAGTGCCCGACAGTTCTATGGCTACACCTTC
CASSARQFYGYTF
>NA|TRBV5-1|TRBD2|TRBJ2-7
TGCGCCAGCCGTACTAGCGGGGGTGTTTCCTACGAGCAGTACTTC
CASRTSGGVSYEQYF
>NA|TRBV14|NA|TRBJ1-4
TGTGCCAGCAGCGGTCGGTGGTCTGAAAAACTGTTTTTT
CASSGRWSEKLFF
>few|TRBV19|NA|TRBJ1-2
TGTGCCAGTATTTCGGCAACAGATAACTATGGCTACACCTTC
CASISATDNYGYTF
>NA|TRBV5-1|TRBD2|TRBJ2-7
TGCGCCAGCAGCCCCACGACTAGCGCCTACTACGAGCAGTACTTC
CASSPTTSAYYEQYF
>NA|TRBV28|NA|TRBJ2-5
TGTGCCAGCAGCCAGACAGCTTACCAAGAGACCCAGTACTTC
CASSQTAYQETQYF
>NA|TRBV6-6|TRBD1|TRBJ1-3
TGTGCCAGCAGTACCCAGGGGGCTGGCGGAAACACCATATATTTT
CASSTQGAGGNTIYF
>NA|TRBV7-3|NA|TRBJ1-4
TGTGCCAGCAGCCGAAAATTCTTACGGGGGGAAACTAATGAAAAACTGTTTTTT
CASSRKFLRGETNEKLFF
>once|TRBV12-3/TRBV12-4|TRBD2|TRBJ2-1
TGTGCCAGCAGTAGCGGGGGGTTAAATGAGCAGTTCTTC
CASSSGGLNEQFF
>NA|TRBV7-3|NA|TRBJ1-2
TGTGCCAGCAGCTTAACGACGACGGGAGACTACACCTTC
CASSLTTTGDYTF
>NA|TRBV6-1|TRBD1|TRBJ1-2
TGTGCCAGCAGTGAAATAGTAGGGGACAGCGGATACACCTTC
CASSEIVGDSGYTF
>NA|TRBV10-3|NA|TRBJ2-1
TGTGCCATCAGTGACAGAGGAGGGCAAAATGAGCAGTTCTTC
CAISDRGGQNEQFF
>NA|TRBV18|TRBD2|TRBJ2-1
TGTGCCAGCTCACCATTCGGGGGGGCCGGTAATGAGCAGTTCTTC
CASSPFGGAGNEQFF
>NA|TRBV5-4|TRBD1|TRBJ2-7
TGTGCCAGCAGCTTGGCGCGGGCAGGGGGCGAGCAGTACTTC
CASSLARAGGEQYF
>NA|TRBV7-3|TRBD1|TRBJ2-5
TGTGCCAGCAGCCCCACAGGGGGCAACAGGGAGACCCAGTACTTC
CASSPTGGNRETQYF